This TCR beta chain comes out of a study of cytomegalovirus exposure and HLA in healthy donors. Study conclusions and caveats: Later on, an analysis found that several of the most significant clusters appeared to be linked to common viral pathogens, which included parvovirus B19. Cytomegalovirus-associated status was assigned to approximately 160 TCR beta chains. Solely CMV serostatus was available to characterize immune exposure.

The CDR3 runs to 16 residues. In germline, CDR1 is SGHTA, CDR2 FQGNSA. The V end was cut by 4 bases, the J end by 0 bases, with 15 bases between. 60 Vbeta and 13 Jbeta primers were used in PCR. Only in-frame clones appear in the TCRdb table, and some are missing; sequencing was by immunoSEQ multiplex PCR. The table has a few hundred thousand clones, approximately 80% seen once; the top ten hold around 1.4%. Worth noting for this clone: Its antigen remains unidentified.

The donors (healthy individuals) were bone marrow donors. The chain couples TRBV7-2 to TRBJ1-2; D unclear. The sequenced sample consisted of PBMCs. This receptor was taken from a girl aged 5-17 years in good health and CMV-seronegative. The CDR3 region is CASSYTHVRPNYGYTF. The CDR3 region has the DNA TGTGCCAGCAGCTATACTCACGTACGCCCTAACTATGGCTACACCTTC.